This passage covers 29 T cell receptor beta chains from one sample sequenced in a study of early T cells in non-severe SARS-CoV-2 infection (dated by TCRdb to about 2021). Receptor libraries were prepared by 5' RACE. The sequencing machine was a NextSeq 500. TCRdb reprocessed the public reads (quality trimming at Q25 with fastp, clone calling with MiXCR) and kept in-frame beta chains. Identical CDR3 proteins give one entry, which carries the most common genes and DNA. Across this sample there are roughly 100,000 distinct CDR3 sequences, with 10% to 15% seen only once. The ten largest clones capture approximately 6% of the sample. The source material was whole blood. Source of these receptors: an adult who was a healthcare worker with PCR-confirmed SARS-CoV-2 infection or an uninfected control (not recorded which).

This clonotype came up many times. J is TRBJ1-1 and V is TRBV11-2; D is undetermined. Germline-derived CDR1 and CDR2 are SGHAT and FQNNGV. V gave up 6 bases and J gave up 3 bases, with 8 bases separating them. CDR3 length equals 12 residues. CDR3 amino acids: CASSLRDTEAFF. The CDR3 nucleotides read TGTGCCAGCAGTTTACGGGACACTGAAGCTTTCTTT.

This clonotype was detected many times. This chain uses TRBV27 with TRBJ2-1; a weak D match, TRBD2 (5 bases). Trimming pared 5 bases from V and 0 bases from J, leaving 11 bases between. Per germline, CDR1 MNHEY and CDR2 SMNVEV (reference sequence). This CDR3 is built from 15 residues. CDR3 sequence: CASSERISSYNEQFF. The CDR3 DNA sequence: TGTGCCAGCAGTGAGCGGATTAGCTCCTACAATGAGCAGTTCTTC.

CDR3 DNA sequence: TGTGCCAGCAGCTTACTACAGGGATCCCCTGGGGCCAACGTCCTGACTTTC. Its protein product is CASSLLQGSPGANVLTF. The chain uses TRBV7-9 and TRBJ2-6; tentative D call: TRBD1 (6 bases). Germline V gene data show CDR1 as SEHNR and CDR2 as FQNEAQ (reference sequence). V was cut by 2 bases and J by 2 bases, with 13 bases left in between. CDR3 length equals 17 residues.

The chain recombines TRBV5-1 with TRBJ1-1, with D uncertain. Germline CDR1 and CDR2: SGHRS and YFSETQ. The V gene lost 6 bases and the J gene lost 3 bases, with 12 bases spanning the gap. This CDR3 has 13 residues. CDR3 sequence (DNA): TGCGCCAGCACGTCCGACTCCCACACTGAAGCTTTCTTT. Protein sequence: CASTSDSHTEAFF.

The table lists this clonotype with a few counts. The chain couples TRBV3-1 to TRBJ1-5, with D hard to call. This CDR3 has 13 residues. Trimming pared 2 bases from V and 4 bases from J, leaving 6 bases between. Germline CDR1 is LGHDT and CDR2 is YNNKEL (reference sequence). The CDR3: CASSQQTNQPQHF. DNA of the CDR3: TGTGCCAGCAGCCAACAGACAAATCAGCCCCAGCATTTT.

The CDR3 region is CSVEIEADYEQYF. The CDR3 nucleotides read TGCAGCGTTGAGATTGAGGCGGACTACGAGCAGTACTTC. The V and J genes are TRBV29-1 and TRBJ2-7; D is unclear. The CDR3 is made up of 13 amino acids. The ends were cut back, 3 bases at V and 3 bases at J, with 12 bases in the middle. Germline assignment: CDR1 SQVTM and CDR2 ANQGSEA.

This clonotype was picked up a small number of times. The V and J genes are TRBV11-2 and TRBJ2-5; weak D call: TRBD1 (6 bases). V lost 3 bases, J lost 4 bases, and 21 bases lay in between. Germline lookup yields CDR1 SGHAT and CDR2 FQNNGV. The CDR3 is 17 residues long. The CDR3: CASSFGTGRPRGETQYF. Written as DNA, the CDR3 is TGTGCCAGCAGCTTTGGAACAGGGAGACCCAGGGGAGAGACCCAGTACTTC.

This clonotype was counted between two and nine times. J is TRBJ2-3 and V is TRBV4-1; D unclear. Per germline, CDR1 MGHRA and CDR2 YSYEKL. Trimming removed 0 bases from V and 6 bases from J, with 10 bases in between. This CDR3 has 14 amino acids. CDR3 sequence: CASSQDPYSDTQYF. CDR3 nucleotides: TGCGCCAGCAGCCAAGATCCGTACTCGGATACGCAGTATTTT.

This clonotype appeared a few times. The chain recombines TRBV9 with TRBJ2-1; D gene ambiguous. Germline CDR1 is SGDLS and CDR2 is YYNGEE. Trimming took off 7 bases at V and 1 base at J, with 15 bases between the two ends. This CDR3 region has 15 residues. The CDR3 DNA is TGTGCCAGCGGCCGGGCATTCGGTTCCTACAATGAGCAGTTCTTC. Translating gives CASGRAFGSYNEQFF.

The chain employs TRBV12-3 or TRBV12-4 and TRBJ2-1; 10 bases line up with TRBD2. With 6 bases clipped from V and 0 bases from J, the junction kept 5 bases outside the gene matches. The CDR3 runs to 16 residues. CDR3 nucleotides: TGTGCCAGCAGCCAAAGCGGGAGGGCCTCCTACAATGAGCAGTTCTTC. This translates into CASSQSGRASYNEQFF.

This clonotype was found many times. The chain employs TRBV20-1 and TRBJ2-1; D possibly corresponds to TRBD2 (6 bases). This CDR3 spans 14 amino acids. Per the germline V gene, CDR1 is DFQATT and CDR2 is SNEGSKA (reference sequence). The germline V and J ends were trimmed by 3 bases and 7 bases, with 16 bases remaining between them. DNA of the CDR3: TGCAGTGCTAGGTTTAGACTAGGAGTAAATGAGCAGTTCTTC. Translating gives CSARFRLGVNEQFF.

This clonotype was counted a few times. This rearrangement joins TRBV25-1 to TRBJ2-1; TRBD2 aligns across 13 bases. V was pared by 3 bases and J by 6 bases, with 5 bases of the junction left unmatched. This CDR3 region has 16 residues. Germline CDR1 MGHDK, CDR2 SYGVNS. As DNA, the CDR3 is TGTGCCAGCAGTGATTTTACTAGCGGGAGGGCCAATGAGCAGTTCTTC. Its translation: CASSDFTSGRANEQFF.

In its sample, this clonotype was seen a few times. The CDR3 region has the DNA TGTGCAAGTCGCTTACGAGCGGGAGGGCTGCGTGAGCAGTACTTC. This translates into CASRLRAGGLREQYF. The gene calls are TRBV12-2 and TRBJ2-7; the listed D gene, TRBD2, was not tested against the DNA. TRBV12-2 is flagged as a pseudogene. CDR3 size: 15 residues.

This clonotype was picked up many times. The chain combines TRBV20-1 with TRBJ2-7; TRBD2 matches 9 bases. In germline, CDR1 is DFQATT, CDR2 SNEGSKA (reference sequence). With 4 bases clipped from V and 0 bases from J, the junction kept 13 bases outside the gene matches. The length of the CDR3 is 17 residues. CDR3 protein: CSATKWREGQRSYEQYF. The CDR3 DNA sequence: TGCAGTGCTACCAAGTGGCGGGAGGGCCAACGCTCCTACGAGCAGTACTTC.

V usage is TRBV20-1 and J usage is TRBJ2-1; 8 bases map to TRBD2. Germline values: CDR1 DFQATT, CDR2 SNEGSKA (reference sequence). The CDR3 is made up of 14 amino acids. Trimming cost V 6 bases and J 6 bases; bases outside gene matches: 10. CDR3 coding DNA: TGCAGTGCCCGGCTCGGGACTAGTTTCAATGAGCAGTTCTTC. Its translation: CSARLGTSFNEQFF.

The CDR3 DNA sequence: TGTGCCAGCAGCCTACGCACGCTCGGATTTTTGAATGAGCAGTTCTTC. It codes for CASSLRTLGFLNEQFF. This rearrangement joins TRBV7-9 to TRBJ2-1; D gene uncertain. V was trimmed by 5 bases and J by 7 bases, leaving 21 bases between them. CDR3 length equals 16 residues. Germline V gene sequence: CDR1 SEHNR, CDR2 FQNEAQ (reference sequence).

CDR3 in amino acids: CASSPRAGGPGNEQFF. The CDR3 bases are TGTGCCAGCTCACCAAGAGCGGGAGGGCCGGGGAATGAGCAGTTCTTC. The rearrangement uses TRBV18 and TRBJ2-1, with 10 bases aligning to TRBD2. Germline V gives CDR1 KGHSH, CDR2 LQKENI. This CDR3 spans 16 amino acids. J lost 7 bases, V lost 2 bases, and 8 bases had no gene match.

The chain joins TRBV20-1 to TRBJ2-5; D perhaps matches TRBD1 (5 bases). The CDR3 loop spans 15 amino acids. V was pared by 5 bases and J by 5 bases, with 21 bases between. Per the germline V gene, CDR1 is DFQATT and CDR2 is SNEGSKA (reference sequence). The CDR3 region is CSAGYSRQGAETQYF. The CDR3 DNA reads as TGCAGTGCTGGATACTCCAGGCAGGGCGCGGAGACCCAGTACTTC.

This clonotype was found once. The rearrangement links TRBV12-3 or TRBV12-4 to TRBJ1-4; D unclear. V lost 2 bases, J lost 8 bases, and 6 bases lay in between. The CDR3 length is 12 residues. CDR3 residues: CASSLPGEKLFF. In nucleotides, the CDR3 is TGTGCCAGCAGTTTACCGGGCGAAAAACTGTTTTTT.

The table lists this clonotype with a few counts. The V call is TRBV7-2, the J call TRBJ2-3; 13 bases are a match to TRBD2. There are 22 residues in the CDR3. J gave up 1 base and V 2 bases, and 18 bases lay outside the gene matches. CDR1 and CDR2 from the germline V gene are SGHTA and FQGNSA. The CDR3 here is CASSLSFRGLAGERKGTDTQYF. For the CDR3, the DNA is TGTGCCAGCAGCTTAAGTTTTCGCGGACTAGCGGGAGAAAGAAAGGGCACAGATACGCAGTATTTT.

This clonotype was counted between two and nine times. The chain carries TRBV20-1 and TRBJ2-1; TRBD2 agrees at 10 bases. The CDR3 length is 16 residues. Germline values: CDR1 DFQATT, CDR2 SNEGSKA (reference sequence). V was clipped by 0 bases and J by 0 bases; unmatched bases: 2. The CDR3 coding sequence is TGCAGTGCTAGAGAAAGCGGGAGGGGCTCCTACAATGAGCAGTTCTTC. Translation gives CSARESGRGSYNEQFF.

This clonotype has a handful of counts. The chain employs TRBV10-2 and TRBJ2-2, with TRBD2 as a possible D gene (5 bases). The germline V gene has CDR1 WSHSY and CDR2 SAAADI. The CDR3 is 13 residues long. V dropped 9 bases and J dropped 4 bases, with 12 bases sitting between them. The CDR3 sequence: CARGSGITGELFF. The CDR3 DNA follows: TGCGCCAGGGGTTCGGGGATCACCGGGGAGCTGTTTTTT.

In its sample, this clonotype was seen a few times. CDR3 amino acids: CASSGLMNEQYF. CDR3 DNA: TGTGCCAGCAGCGGACTAATGAACGAGCAGTACTTC. The chain has TRBV12-3 or TRBV12-4 and TRBJ2-7; a possible D gene is TRBD2 (6 bases). The CDR3 has 12 amino acids. Trimming left V 6 bases short and J 5 bases short, with 11 bases between.

This clonotype was seen ten or more times. The CDR3: CASSLEATAPTLEQFF. DNA for the CDR3: TGTGCCAGCAGTTTAGAGGCGACAGCCCCAACGTTGGAGCAGTTCTTC. The chain links TRBV12-3 or TRBV12-4 to TRBJ2-1; maybe TRBD1 (5 bases). V gave up 1 base and J gave up 10 bases, with 20 bases separating them. There are 16 residues in the CDR3.

The V gene is TRBV11-2, the J gene TRBJ2-7; possibly TRBD2 for D (6 bases). From germline, CDR1 is SGHAT and CDR2 FQNNGV. The CDR3 extends over 14 amino acids. V gave up 0 bases and J gave up 4 bases, with 10 bases separating them. CDR3 bases: TGTGCCAGCAGCTTAGATCTCGGAGGGTACGAGCAGTACTTC. Translating gives CASSLDLGGYEQYF.

This clonotype has just a few counts. The chain is built from TRBV10-3 and TRBJ1-2; tentative D call: TRBD1 (5 bases). V shed 11 bases and J shed 6 bases, with 19 bases lying between them. The length of the CDR3 is 13 residues. Germline-derived CDR1 and CDR2 are ENHRY and SYGVKD. The CDR3 DNA reads as TGTGCCCTTCAGGATAGACAGCAAGATGGCTACACCTTC. Translation: CALQDRQQDGYTF.

Concerning this clonotype: This may stem from a read error, because a much larger clone lies one nucleotide away. The chain uses TRBV12-3 or TRBV12-4 and TRBJ2-7, with 7 bases fitting TRBD1. The CDR3 is made up of 13 amino acids. The V gene end was trimmed by 6 bases and the J gene end by 5 bases; junction bases not matched to a gene: 7. The DNA for the CDR3 is TGTGCCAGCAGCTCGACAGGGTCCCACGAGCAGTACTTC. Its translation is CASSSTGSHEQYF.

In this sample, this clonotype turned up many times. The chain recombines TRBV6-2 or TRBV6-3 with TRBJ2-6, with 7 positions matching TRBD1. This CDR3 has 19 amino acids. Trimming took 6 bases from V and 0 from J; bases not matched to a gene: 14. Germline loops: CDR1 MNHEY, CDR2 SVGEGT. The CDR3 reads CASSVPTTGVNSGANVLTF. The CDR3 region has the DNA TGTGCCAGCAGCGTGCCTACTACAGGGGTCAACTCTGGGGCCAACGTCCTGACTTTC.

The V and J genes are TRBV6-5 and TRBJ2-7; TRBD1 matches at 11 bases. Germline CDR1 is MNHEY and CDR2 is SVGAGI. This CDR3 is built from 15 residues. The trim removed 6 bases at V and 3 bases at J, leaving 7 bases unmatched. CDR3 sequence reads: CASSRPGTGGYEQYF. The CDR3 region has the DNA TGTGCCAGCAGCCGTCCCGGGACAGGGGGCTACGAGCAGTACTTC.